A selection of T cell receptor beta chains follows, all from one sample in a study of T-cell memory formation after mild COVID-19. TCRdb fed the 5' RACE reads into MiXCR, producing one record per CDR3 protein. The data show hundreds of thousands of distinct CDR3 sequences, roughly 22% seen once. What was sequenced was PBMCs or a T cell subset sorted from them (not recorded which). The receptors derive from an adult woman who had mild COVID-19 (a few samples of this study predate the infection). Cell type and time point are not known. Both conserved end residues are part of each CDR3. A D gene is named only where the DNA matches it firmly. The size of a clone is reported for some rows only, either as once, few or many, or as a class for expanded clones.

CDR3nt: TGTGCCAGCAGTCCCAGGGCTAGGGGTAGGTTCCAAGAGACCCAGTACTTC
CDR3aa: CASSPRARGRFQETQYF
d_gene: .
abundance: .
v_gene: TRBV12-3/TRBV12-4
j_gene: TRBJ2-5
len: 17

CDR3nt: TGTGCCAGCAGCTTGGCAGGTCCCGGAAACACCATATATTTT
CDR3aa: CASSLAGPGNTIYF
d_gene: .
abundance: .
v_gene: TRBV7-3
j_gene: TRBJ1-3
len: 14

CDR3nt: TGTGCCAGCAGTGAATTAAACATCCTAGCGGGAGGACAGGAGACCCAGTACTTC
CDR3aa: CASSELNILAGGQETQYF
d_gene: TRBD2
abundance: .
v_gene: TRBV2
j_gene: TRBJ2-5
len: 18

CDR3nt: TGTGCCAGCAGCACAGGGGGCGCGAGCACTGAAGCTTTCTTT
CDR3aa: CASSTGGASTEAFF
d_gene: TRBD1
abundance: .
v_gene: TRBV7-3
j_gene: TRBJ1-1
len: 14

CDR3nt: TGTGCCAGCAGCTTGGGGGGCAGGGATGGGACCCAGTACTTC
CDR3aa: CASSLGGRDGTQYF
d_gene: .
abundance: once
v_gene: TRBV5-5
j_gene: TRBJ2-5
len: 14

CDR3nt: TGCGCCAGCAGCCAAGGACTAGCGGGAGGCCTCGAGCAGTACTTC
CDR3aa: CASSQGLAGGLEQYF
d_gene: TRBD2
abundance: few
v_gene: TRBV4-3
j_gene: TRBJ2-7
len: 15

CDR3nt: TGCAGCGTTCCTGGGGGTGGCAACTATGGCTACACCTTC
CDR3aa: CSVPGGGNYGYTF
d_gene: .
abundance: .
v_gene: TRBV29-1
j_gene: TRBJ1-2
len: 13

CDR3nt: TGTGCCAGCAGACCCGACAGGGATTGGAAGAATGAGCAGTTCTTC
CDR3aa: CASRPDRDWKNEQFF
d_gene: TRBD1
abundance: .
v_gene: TRBV12-3/TRBV12-4
j_gene: TRBJ2-1
len: 15

CDR3nt: TGTGCCAGCTCACCGAAGGCCTACGTGGTAGCGGGGAAAGAGACCCAGTACTTC
CDR3aa: CASSPKAYVVAGKETQYF
d_gene: TRBD2
abundance: .
v_gene: TRBV18
j_gene: TRBJ2-5
len: 18

CDR3nt: TGTGCCAGCAGCTTAGTTCCGCAGGGGGCGGGAGAAAAACTGTTTTTT
CDR3aa: CASSLVPQGAGEKLFF
d_gene: TRBD1
abundance: few
v_gene: TRBV7-8
j_gene: TRBJ1-4
len: 16

CDR3nt: TGTGCCAGCAGCCTAGAGCCAGGACAGGGACAAGAGACCCAGTACTTC
CDR3aa: CASSLEPGQGQETQYF
d_gene: TRBD1
abundance: .
v_gene: TRBV9
j_gene: TRBJ2-5
len: 16

CDR3nt: TGTGCCAGCGTAAGCACAGATACGCAGTATTTT
CDR3aa: CASVSTDTQYF
d_gene: .
abundance: .
v_gene: TRBV7-9
j_gene: TRBJ2-3
len: 11

CDR3nt: TGCGCCAGCAGCCTCTCGACTAGCGGGGGCTCTTGGACAGATACGCAGTATTTT
CDR3aa: CASSLSTSGGSWTDTQYF
d_gene: TRBD2
abundance: few
v_gene: TRBV5-1
j_gene: TRBJ2-3
len: 18

CDR3nt: TGTGCCAGCAGCCACTGGGACAGCCAGCCCTCAGATACGCAGTATTTT
CDR3aa: CASSHWDSQPSDTQYF
d_gene: TRBD1
abundance: .
v_gene: TRBV11-2
j_gene: TRBJ2-3
len: 16